This T cell receptor beta chain was obtained from a study of shared clonotypes between healthy human individuals. Study at large: The plates for each donor numbered three CD4 naive, three CD4 memory, two CD8 naive and one CD8 memory.

Per germline, CDR1 WNHNN and CDR2 SYGVQD (reference sequence). CDR3 length equals 13 residues. The V end lost 2 bases, the J end lost 2 bases, and 6 bases lay between the germline ends. Using 200 ng DNA, 25,000 to 35,000 T cell genomes, the sorted-subset replicate PCRs were run. Some clones are missing from TCRdb's copy, which holds only in-frame ones; the method was immunoSEQ multiplex PCR. This table holds roughly 2.5 million clones, just over 90% found once. Sequenced: naive CD4+ T cells sorted from blood. Regarding subset: CD45RA+ positively selected. V gene TRBV10-1 combines with J gene TRBJ1-2; D remains ambiguous. The TCR originated in a man aged 18 to 30 in good health. CDR3 DNA: TGCGCCAGCAGTGAGGACGGGAACTATGGCTACACCTTC. Residues: CASSEDGNYGYTF.